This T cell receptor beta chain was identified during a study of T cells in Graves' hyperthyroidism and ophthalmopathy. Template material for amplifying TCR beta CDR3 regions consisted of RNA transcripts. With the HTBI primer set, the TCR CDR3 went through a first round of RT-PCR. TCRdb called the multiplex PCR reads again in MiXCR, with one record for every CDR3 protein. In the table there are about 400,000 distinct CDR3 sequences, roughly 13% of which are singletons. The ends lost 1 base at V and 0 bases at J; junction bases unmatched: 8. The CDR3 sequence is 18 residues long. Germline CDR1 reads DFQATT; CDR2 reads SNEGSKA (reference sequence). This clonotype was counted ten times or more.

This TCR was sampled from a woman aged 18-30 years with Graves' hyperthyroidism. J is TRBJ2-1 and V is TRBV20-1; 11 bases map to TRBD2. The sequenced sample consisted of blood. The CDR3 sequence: CSARVSGSGRASYNEQFF. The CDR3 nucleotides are TGCAGTGCTAGAGTTTCGGGTAGCGGGAGGGCCTCCTACAATGAGCAGTTCTTC.